These 9 T cell receptor beta chains were all obtained from the same sample, sequenced in a study of cytomegalovirus exposure and HLA in healthy donors. Primers for the PCR totalled 60 Vbeta and 13 Jbeta. Generated by immunoSEQ multiplex PCR, the TCRdb table keeps only in-frame clones and is missing some. The profile shows around 150,000 clones, about 79% of them singletons. The sample was PBMCs. Receptors originate from a male donor in good health and CMV-seronegative.

The chain combines TRBV18 with TRBJ2-5; no reliable D call. V was pared by 4 bases and J by 1 base, with 4 bases between. This CDR3 has 12 residues. CDR1 is KGHSH and CDR2 is LQKENI in the germline V gene. CDR3 sequence reads: CASSQSQETQYF. CDR3 DNA: TGTGCCAGCTCACAGAGCCAAGAGACCCAGTACTTC.

The chain has TRBV5-1 and TRBJ2-7; TRBD1 matches 8 bases. The CDR3 is 15 amino acids. CDR1 is SGHRS and CDR2 is YFSETQ in the germline V gene. Trimming at V came to 0 bases and at J to 6 bases, leaving 8 bases not matched to a gene. For the CDR3, the DNA is TGCGCCAGCAGCTTGGAAGGGACAGGAGGGCGCGAGCAGTACTTC. It translates to CASSLEGTGGREQYF.

The V and J genes are TRBV6-5 and TRBJ2-1, with 12 nucleotides matching TRBD2. The CDR3 consists of 14 residues. With 6 bases clipped from V and 8 bases from J, the junction kept 5 bases outside the gene matches. Per germline, CDR1 MNHEY and CDR2 SVGAGI. The CDR3 nucleotides read TGTGCCAGCAGGACTAGCGGGAGCCGGGATGAGCAGTTCTTC. Its translation is CASRTSGSRDEQFF.

V is TRBV9 and J is TRBJ2-5; a weak D match, TRBD2 (5 bases). The CDR3 totals 13 residues. The germline V gene encodes CDR1 SGDLS and CDR2 YYNGEE. The V and J ends lost 7 bases and 0 bases respectively, with 10 bases between them. The CDR3 DNA follows: TGTGCCAGCCGGGGTACGGACCAAGAGACCCAGTACTTC. This translates into CASRGTDQETQYF.

This sequence joins TRBV19 and TRBJ1-6, with D unresolved. The CDR3 extends over 17 amino acids. V shed 5 bases and J shed 8 bases, with 22 bases lying between them. Per germline, CDR1 LNHDA and CDR2 SQIVND (reference sequence). CDR3 sequence: CASSPSVVVRSHSPLHF. CDR3 sequence (DNA): TGTGCCAGTAGTCCCTCTGTAGTTGTTCGTTCGCATTCACCCCTCCACTTT.

The chain carries TRBV2 and TRBJ1-1; D might be TRBD1 (5 bases). The CDR3 spans 15 residues. V was pared by 6 bases and J by 1 base, with 15 bases between. CDR1 is SNHLY, CDR2 FYNNEI, per germline. The CDR3: CASRRRGNTNTEAFF. DNA for the CDR3: TGTGCCAGCAGGCGGCGGGGGAACACGAACACTGAAGCTTTCTTT.

V and J are TRBV10-2 and TRBJ2-1; 8 bases fit TRBD2. Germline V gene sequence: CDR1 WSHSY, CDR2 SAAADI. Trimming removed 3 bases from V and 3 bases from J; junction bases left unmatched: 7. CDR3 length equals 16 residues. DNA for the CDR3: TGCGCCAGCAGTGACCGGCGGGAGGACCGCTACAATGAGCAGTTCTTC. It specifies CASSDRREDRYNEQFF.

The chain employs TRBV5-1 and TRBJ2-5; the D gene is possibly TRBD2 (5 bases). The germline V gene has CDR1 SGHRS and CDR2 YFSETQ. The CDR3 sequence is 18 residues long. Trimming stripped 1 base from V and 5 bases from J, with 24 bases between. CDR3 amino acids: CASSLLSGGTSVGETQYF. The CDR3 DNA is TGCGCCAGCAGCTTGCTAAGCGGCGGAACGTCTGTCGGGGAGACCCAGTACTTC.

The chain has TRBV5-1 and TRBJ1-5, with 7 bases identical to TRBD1. Unmatched junction bases numbered 7, after V lost 4 bases and J lost 6 bases. The CDR3 is 14 residues long. CDR1 and CDR2 from the germline V gene are SGHRS and YFSETQ. The CDR3 DNA reads as TGCGCCAGCAGCGATCGACAGGGCGCTCAGCCCCAGCATTTT. Amino acid sequence: CASSDRQGAQPQHF.